Below, 32 T cell receptor beta chains from the same sample are listed, as sequenced in a study of OX40 agonist ivuxolimab in advanced cancers. TCRdb keeps only in-frame clones here, not all; method: immunoSEQ multiplex PCR. This sample has over 60,000 clones, with approximately 82% found just once. The sequencing used CD4+ or CD8+ T cells sorted from blood, collected in a trial of the OX40 agonist ivuxolimab. Source of these receptors: an adult with an advanced solid tumor such as melanoma, head and neck, liver or kidney cancer.

V gene TRBV9 combines with J gene TRBJ1-5; D is ambiguous. Trimming took off 0 bases at V and 5 bases at J, with 6 bases between the two ends. Germline V gene data show CDR1 as SGDLS and CDR2 as YYNGEE. This CDR3 comprises 13 residues. Written as DNA, the CDR3 is TGTGCCAGCAGCGTAGCTGGCGATCAGCCCCAGCATTTT. Its translation: CASSVAGDQPQHF.

The chain has TRBV7-9 and TRBJ1-4; D unclear. The germline V gene encodes CDR1 SEHNR and CDR2 FQNEAQ (reference sequence). This CDR3 is built from 15 residues. V was cut by 6 bases and J by 13 bases, with 24 bases left in between. The CDR3 loop reads CASSNDAFNEKRLFF. CDR3 nucleotides: TGTGCCAGCAGTAACGACGCATTTAATGAAAAAAGACTGTTTTTT.

J is TRBJ1-6 and V is TRBV6-6; TRBD1 agrees at 8 bases. The CDR3 has 14 residues. Germline trimming cut 4 bases from V and 8 bases from J; bases unmatched to any gene: 4. Germline V gene sequence: CDR1 MNHNY, CDR2 SVGAGI (reference sequence). CDR3 DNA: TGTGCCAGCAGTTGGACAGGGTTGGATTCACCCCTCCACTTT. As protein: CASSWTGLDSPLHF.

The chain links TRBV19 to TRBJ1-2; D unresolved. CDR1 is LNHDA, CDR2 SQIVND, per germline (reference sequence). Trimming cost V 0 bases and J 4 bases, with 6 bases left between them. This CDR3 has 13 amino acids. CDR3 DNA: TGTGCCAGTAGTATAGACGGCTTCTATGGCTACACCTTC. The encoded protein is CASSIDGFYGYTF. Complete variable domain (other parts from reference TRBV19 and TRBJ1-2): DGGITQSPKYLFRKEGQNVTLSCEQNLNHDAMYWYRQDPGQGLRLIYYSQIVNDFQKGDIAEGYSVSREKKESFPLTVTSAQKNPTAFYLCASSIDGFYGYTFGSGTRLTVV.

J is TRBJ2-3 and V is TRBV9, with 9 bases identical to TRBD1. Per germline, CDR1 SGDLS and CDR2 YYNGEE. The CDR3 spans 16 residues. V lost 4 bases and J lost 4; bases outside the gene matches: 10. CDR3 region: CASSSRQGEQADTQYF. The CDR3 DNA is TGTGCCAGCAGCTCACGACAGGGGGAACAAGCAGATACGCAGTATTTT.

V usage is TRBV6-5 and J usage is TRBJ2-5; TRBD1 matches 7 bases. The CDR3 length is 13 residues. Germline CDR1 and CDR2: MNHEY and SVGAGI. V lost 2 bases to trimming and J lost 5 bases; unmatched junction nucleotides: 2. CDR3 in amino acids: CASSYDRAETQYF. The CDR3 DNA reads TGTGCCAGCAGTTACGACAGGGCGGAGACCCAGTACTTC.

This sequence joins TRBV6-1 and TRBJ1-1; 8 positions match TRBD1. Germline V gene data show CDR1 as MNHNS and CDR2 as SASEGT. The CDR3 totals 16 residues. V was pared by 0 bases and J by 5 bases, with 8 bases of the junction left unmatched. CDR3 region: CASSEAGWGQATEAFF. CDR3 bases: TGTGCCAGCAGTGAAGCTGGGTGGGGACAGGCGACTGAAGCTTTCTTT.

The CDR3, as DNA: TGTGCTAGTGGACCCTCAGGGGGGAGGAACACTGAAGCTTTCTTT. Translating gives CASGPSGGRNTEAFF. This chain links TRBV12-5 with TRBJ1-1; 7 bases are a match to TRBD1. After removal of 6 bases from V and 1 base from J, the junction contained 8 bases not matched to a gene. CDR1 and CDR2 from the germline V gene are LGHNT and FRNRAP. The CDR3 has 15 residues. The full variable domain, its missing parts supplied by reference TRBV12-5 and TRBJ1-1, is DARVTQTPRHKVTEMGQEVTMRCQPILGHNTVFWYRQTMMQGLELLAYFRNRAPLDDSGMPKDRFSAEMPDATLATLKIQPSEPRDSAVYFCASGPSGGRNTEAFFGQGTRLTVV.

The chain carries TRBV5-4 and TRBJ2-5; D is possibly TRBD2 (6 bases). Germline CDR1 SGHNT, CDR2 YYREEE (reference sequence). CDR3 size: 17 residues. The V and J ends lost 0 bases and 4 bases respectively, with 19 bases between them. In nucleotides, the CDR3 is TGTGCCAGCAGCTTGGAGGCGGGAAGAGGGTCTCGAGAGACCCAGTACTTC. Its translation: CASSLEAGRGSRETQYF.

The chain couples TRBV10-2 to TRBJ1-1, with TRBD1 identical over 12 bases. CDR1 and CDR2 (germline): WSHSY, SAAADI. The ends lost 8 bases at V and 2 bases at J; junction bases unmatched: 9. This CDR3 contains 16 residues. CDR3 sequence (DNA): TGCGCCAGCCTAAACCGGGACAGGGGGCGAAACACTGAAGCTTTCTTT. Translated, it gives CASLNRDRGRNTEAFF.

V and J are TRBV7-8 and TRBJ2-1; D is undetermined. Looked up from germline, CDR1 is SGHVS and CDR2 is FQNEAQ. This CDR3 region has 15 residues. V shed 5 bases and J shed 0 bases, with 11 bases lying between them. DNA for the CDR3: TGTGCCAGCAGCACCCGACACAGCTCCTACAATGAGCAGTTCTTC. This translates into CASSTRHSSYNEQFF.

CDR3 sequence: CASSFAGGGGDTQYF. The CDR3 DNA reads TGTGCCAGCAGCTTTGCGGGGGGCGGTGGTGATACGCAGTATTTT. The chain couples TRBV5-4 to TRBJ2-3; 8 bases agree with TRBD2. Per the germline V gene, CDR1 is SGHNT and CDR2 is YYREEE (reference sequence). There are 15 residues in the CDR3. Trimming removed 2 bases from V and 6 bases from J; junction bases left unmatched: 8. Full variable domain (outside the CDR3, taken from reference TRBV5-4 and TRBJ2-3): ETGVTQSPTHLIKTRGQQVTLRCSSQSGHNTVSWYQQALGQGPQFIFQYYREEENGRGNFPPRFSGLQFPNYSSELNVNALELDDSALYLCASSFAGGGGDTQYFGPGTRLTVL.

The CDR3 is CASSRGTARGSNQPQHF. In DNA form, the CDR3 reads TGTGCCAGTAGTAGAGGGACAGCGCGTGGTAGCAATCAGCCCCAGCATTTT. The genes are TRBV19 and TRBJ1-5, with 7 bases fitting TRBD1. The CDR3 spans 17 residues. Germline-derived CDR1 and CDR2 are LNHDA and SQIVND (reference sequence). Trimming cost V 4 bases and J 0 bases; bases outside gene matches: 9.

This chain uses TRBV19 with TRBJ2-2; no firm D call. The germline CDR1 and CDR2 sequences are LNHDA and SQIVND (reference sequence). Trimming pared 4 bases from V and 0 bases from J, leaving 6 bases between. The CDR3 is 14 amino acids. The CDR3 is CASSTLANTGELFF. In nucleotides, the CDR3 is TGTGCCAGTAGTACTCTAGCGAACACCGGGGAGCTGTTTTTT.

The V gene is TRBV5-1, the J gene TRBJ2-1, with 9 nucleotides matching TRBD1. After removal of 7 bases from V and 4 bases from J, the junction contained 9 bases not matched to a gene. The CDR3 has 15 amino acids. CDR1 and CDR2 (germline): SGHRS, YFSETQ. CDR3 sequence: CASRTTGTGYNEQFF. The CDR3 DNA follows: TGCGCCAGCCGCACTACCGGGACAGGGTACAATGAGCAGTTCTTC.

CDR3 sequence (DNA): TGTGCCAGCAGCCACCAGACAGGGAAGGCCTACGAGCAGTACTTC. Translating gives CASSHQTGKAYEQYF. The chain joins TRBV14 to TRBJ2-7; 7 nucleotides agree with TRBD1. The germline V gene has CDR1 SGHDN and CDR2 FVKESK. Losses at the gene ends were 3 bases for V and 2 bases for J; bases not matched to a gene: 7. The CDR3 totals 15 residues.

The chain carries TRBV2 and TRBJ2-3, with D possibly matching TRBD1 (6 bases). The CDR3 length is 12 residues. Trimming stripped 4 bases from V and 9 bases from J, with 11 bases between. CDR1 is SNHLY and CDR2 is FYNNEI in the germline V gene. The CDR3 region has the DNA TGTGCCAGCAGTGCTAGGCAGGGGACGCAGTATTTT. The encoded protein is CASSARQGTQYF.

The rearrangement links TRBV5-1 to TRBJ2-6; 7 nucleotides line up with TRBD1. This CDR3 contains 16 residues. With 4 bases clipped from V and 1 base from J, the junction kept 5 bases outside the gene matches. From germline, CDR1 is SGHRS and CDR2 YFSETQ. The CDR3, as DNA: TGCGCCAGCAGCCCTCCACAGGGGTCTGGGGCCAACGTCCTGACTTTC. Encoded protein: CASSPPQGSGANVLTF.

The rearrangement joins TRBV2 to TRBJ1-5; D may be TRBD1 (6 bases). With 6 bases removed from V and 2 bases from J, the gap between germline ends came to 14 bases. CDR1 and CDR2 (germline): SNHLY, FYNNEI. This CDR3 is 15 amino acids long. The CDR3: CASREQQGGNQPQHF. The CDR3 DNA follows: TGTGCCAGCAGAGAGCAACAGGGAGGCAATCAGCCCCAGCATTTT.

The V and J genes are TRBV6-6 and TRBJ1-4, with a weak D call TRBD1 (5 bases). Germline CDR1 reads MNHNY; CDR2 reads SVGAGI (reference sequence). V lost 2 bases and J lost 7, with 14 bases in between. This CDR3 comprises 15 residues. As DNA, the CDR3 is TGTGCCAGCAGTTACCCGCCAGGGAGGGGTGAAAAACTGTTTTTT. Amino acids: CASSYPPGRGEKLFF.

The gene calls are TRBV14 and TRBJ1-1; maybe TRBD1 (5 bases). The germline V and J ends were trimmed by 3 bases and 0 bases, with 20 bases remaining between them. The CDR3 runs to 18 residues. From germline, CDR1 is SGHDN and CDR2 FVKESK. The CDR3 reads CASSHRTGRRVLNTEAFF. The CDR3 DNA is TGTGCCAGCAGCCACCGCACGGGGCGCAGGGTGTTGAACACTGAAGCTTTCTTT.

This clone was detected only once. This chain connects TRBV6-5 to TRBJ1-1; a possible D gene is TRBD1 (6 bases). V lost 4 bases to trimming and J lost 4 bases, with 19 bases between them. This CDR3 spans 16 amino acids. Germline V gene sequence: CDR1 MNHEY, CDR2 SVGAGI. The CDR3 region is CASSFPSGARGTEAFF. In DNA form, the CDR3 reads TGTGCCAGCAGTTTCCCTTCAGGGGCTCGGGGCACTGAAGCTTTCTTT.

V is TRBV15 and J is TRBJ2-7; D not resolved. V was shortened by 1 base and J by 3 bases, with 7 bases between the two germline ends. This CDR3 contains 13 residues. Germline CDR1 reads LNHNV; CDR2 reads YYDKDF (reference sequence). Here the CDR3 reads CATSRGRLYEQYF. The CDR3 DNA follows: TGTGCCACCAGCAGAGGAAGGCTCTACGAGCAGTACTTC.

This clone is a singleton in its sample. The chain combines TRBV29-1 with TRBJ2-3, with TRBD2 identical over 7 bases. The CDR3 sequence is 13 residues long. V lost 7 bases to trimming and J lost 2 bases; unmatched junction nucleotides: 6. Germline CDR1 and CDR2: SQVTM and ANQGSEA. DNA for the CDR3: TGCAGCGCCACCGGGGGGTACACAGATACGCAGTATTTT. Amino acids: CSATGGYTDTQYF.

V gene TRBV9 combines with J gene TRBJ2-3; 10 nucleotides agree with TRBD2. The CDR3 length is 16 residues. V was pared by 3 bases and J by 3 bases, with 7 bases of the junction left unmatched. CDR1 SGDLS and CDR2 YYNGEE come from the germline V gene. The CDR3 region has the DNA TGTGCCAGCAGCGGGATAGCGGGGGGCGTTACAGATACGCAGTATTTT. Translating gives CASSGIAGGVTDTQYF.

The chain carries TRBV2 and TRBJ1-4; D gene unclear. Trimming removed 4 bases from V and 7 bases from J, with 13 bases in between. Germline CDR1 and CDR2: SNHLY and FYNNEI. The CDR3 has 14 amino acids. The CDR3 is CASSVAPRSEKLFF. CDR3 DNA sequence: TGTGCCAGCAGTGTGGCCCCCCGGAGTGAAAAACTGTTTTTT.

This clone was seen a single time. The rearrangement joins TRBV11-2 to TRBJ2-4, with 9 bases lining up with TRBD1. Per the germline V gene, CDR1 is SGHAT and CDR2 is FQNNGV. Trimming removed 4 bases from V and 0 bases from J; junction bases left unmatched: 10. The CDR3 is 18 amino acids. Here the CDR3 DNA reads TGTGCCAGCAGCTCCAAACTCGGACAGGGGCTAGCCAAAAACATTCAGTACTTC. This sequence encodes CASSSKLGQGLAKNIQYF. Supplemented by reference TRBV11-2 and TRBJ2-4, the full variable domain reads EAGVAQSPRYKIIEKRQSVAFWCNPISGHATLYWYQQILGQGPKLLIQFQNNGVVDDSQLPKDRFSAERLKGVDSTLKIQPAKLEDSAVYLCASSSKLGQGLAKNIQYFGAGTRLSVL.

The chain carries TRBV5-1 and TRBJ2-5, with D unresolved. The germline V gene has CDR1 SGHRS and CDR2 YFSETQ. The germline V and J ends were trimmed by 0 bases and 1 base, with 10 bases remaining between them. The CDR3 totals 15 residues. The CDR3 DNA reads as TGCGCCAGCAGCTTGGTGTCAGGTTCCCAAGAGACCCAGTACTTC. It is translated as CASSLVSGSQETQYF.

The rearrangement links TRBV4-3 to TRBJ2-3; 10 nucleotides agree with TRBD2. Germline CDR1 and CDR2: LGHNA and YSLEER. The ends lost 4 bases at V and 3 bases at J; junction bases unmatched: 7. The CDR3 has 16 amino acids. CDR3 in DNA: TGCGCCAGCAGCCGGACTAGCGGTATGGGGACAGATACGCAGTATTTT. Translation: CASSRTSGMGTDTQYF.

This rearrangement joins TRBV7-9 to TRBJ1-4; the D is unclear. Germline-derived CDR1 and CDR2 are SEHNR and FQNEAQ (reference sequence). V was clipped by 1 base and J by 5 bases, with 11 bases between them. The CDR3 extends over 15 amino acids. Here the CDR3 DNA reads TGTGCCAGCAGCTTAGACCTGACCGGGAATGAAAAACTGTTTTTT. Protein product: CASSLDLTGNEKLFF.

The CDR3 spells CASRVSGGGETQYF. The CDR3 coding sequence is TGTGCCAGCAGGGTTAGCGGGGGGGGTGAGACCCAGTACTTC. J is TRBJ2-5 and V is TRBV6-5, with 11 nucleotides matching TRBD2. Germline V gene data show CDR1 as MNHEY and CDR2 as SVGAGI. The CDR3 extends over 14 amino acids. The J segment lost 5 bases and the V segment lost 6 bases, leaving 5 bases of the junction unmatched.

About this clone: At one boundary the junction diverges from the germline segment, which might be a read error. J is TRBJ1-2 and V is TRBV7-7, with no clear D. Germline CDR1 reads SSHAT; CDR2 reads FNYEAQ (reference sequence). The CDR3 totals 13 residues. CDR3 nucleotides: TGTGCTAGCAGGCCACTACCCAGAAATGGCTACACCTTC. The encoded protein is CASRPLPRNGYTF.